The rows below give T cell receptor beta chains drawn from one sample of a study of T-cell memory formation after mild COVID-19. TCRdb processed the 5' RACE reads anew with MiXCR; each CDR3 protein has one entry. The table lists about 390,000 distinct CDR3 sequences, under 25% of them singletons. Material: PBMCs or a T cell subset sorted from them (not recorded which). These receptor sequences come from an adult woman who had mild COVID-19 (a few samples of this study predate the infection). Cell type and time point are not known. The CDR3 runs from the conserved cysteine through the conserved F or W. D genes are given only for firm matches. Clone size is shown for a subset of rows, as once, few, many or a class of expanded clone.

>TRBD1|17|few|TRBV5-5|TRBJ1-5
TGTGCCAGCAGCACCACCGGGACAGAGATAAGCAATCAGCCCCAGCATTTT
CASSTTGTEISNQPQHF
>.|13|.|TRBV20-1|TRBJ2-4
TGCAGTGCTATATCCCTAGCCAAAAACATTCAGTACTTC
CSAISLAKNIQYF
>TRBD1|15|few|TRBV7-9|TRBJ1-1
TGTGCCAGCAGCCCGAGGGACAGTCCGAACACTGAAGCTTTCTTT
CASSPRDSPNTEAFF
>.|16|few|TRBV25-1|TRBJ2-3
TGTGCCAGCAGTGTTGTTGGGACTTCGTCCACAGATACGCAGTATTTT
CASSVVGTSSTDTQYF
>.|11|.|TRBV20-1|TRBJ2-4
TGCAGTGCTAGAGAAGCAGGGGCTGAGTACTTC
CSAREAGAEYF
>TRBD2|14|.|TRBV20-1|TRBJ2-3
TGCAGTGCTACGAGCGGGAGTTCGACAGATACGCAGTATTTT
CSATSGSSTDTQYF
>.|13|few|TRBV13|TRBJ2-7
TGTGCCAGCAATCGGGGACGGAAGGGCGAGCAGTACTTC
CASNRGRKGEQYF
>.|13|.|TRBV2|TRBJ2-7
TGTGCCAGCGGAGGTGGCTACAATTACGAGCAGTACTTC
CASGGGYNYEQYF
>TRBD2|14|few|TRBV5-1|TRBJ2-3
TGCGCCAGCGCCAGCGGGACCCACACAGATACGCAGTATTTT
CASASGTHTDTQYF
>.|13|.|TRBV7-9|TRBJ2-1
TGTGCCAGCAGCTCAGACGTATTCAATGAGCAGTTCTTC
CASSSDVFNEQFF
>.|13|many|TRBV7-2|TRBJ2-1
TGTGCCAGCAGCTTGATCCAGACCAATGAGCAGTTCTTC
CASSLIQTNEQFF
>TRBD1|16|.|TRBV7-2|TRBJ1-5
TGTGCCAGCAGCCTACAGGGGGCTGTTGGCAATCAGCCCCAGCATTTT
CASSLQGAVGNQPQHF
>TRBD2|16|once|TRBV7-3|TRBJ2-1
TGTGCCAGCAGTCGCCTGGGGGGACTAGCGGACAATGAGCAGTTCTTC
CASSRLGGLADNEQFF
>.|15|.|TRBV7-9|TRBJ2-2
TGTGCCAGCAGCTTAACAGGCTCGAACACCGGGGAGCTGTTTTTT
CASSLTGSNTGELFF
>TRBD1|16|.|TRBV12-3/TRBV12-4|TRBJ1-6
TGTGCCAGCAGTTGGGCCCTAACAGGGGAGAATTCACCCCTCCACTTT
CASSWALTGENSPLHF
>.|15|.|TRBV4-1|TRBJ2-2
TGCGCCAGCAGCCAAGATCAGGCGGGGGCCCCGGAGCTGTTTTTT
CASSQDQAGAPELFF
>.|17|.|TRBV15|TRBJ1-5
TGTGCCACCAGCAGAGATTTCCGGGAAACATCCAATCAGCCCCAGCATTTT
CATSRDFRETSNQPQHF
>.|13|few|TRBV2|TRBJ2-1
TGTGCCAGCATCGGCAGGGCATACAATGAGCAGTTCTTC
CASIGRAYNEQFF
>TRBD2|15|.|TRBV7-2|TRBJ2-7
TGTGCCAGCAGCTCCCCAGCGGGAGGGCTGTACGAGCAGTACTTC
CASSSPAGGLYEQYF
>.|17|.|TRBV27|TRBJ1-5
TGTGCCAGCAGTCCCCAGTTTGGGGGGATAGGCAATCAGCCCCAGCATTTT
CASSPQFGGIGNQPQHF
>.|16|.|TRBV6-2/TRBV6-3|TRBJ1-2
TGTGCCAGCAGTCAGGGGATTACACCCTCCAGTGTGGGCTACACCTTC
CASSQGITPSSVGYTF
>.|13|.|TRBV6-5|TRBJ1-5
TGTGCCAGCAGAGGGACATCGGGTCAGCCCCAGCATTTT
CASRGTSGQPQHF
>.|18|many|TRBV6-5|TRBJ1-1
TGTGCCAGCAGTTCCATTGTCCTCGTGACAGGCGTGAACACTGAAGCTTTCTTT
CASSSIVLVTGVNTEAFF
>.|13|.|TRBV9|TRBJ1-1
TGTGCCAGCAGCGTAGTGTTCGGGGCTGAAGCTTTCTTT
CASSVVFGAEAFF
>TRBD2|15|.|TRBV5-1|TRBJ2-1
TGCGCCAGCAGCTTGGCCGAACAGCGGGGAAATGAGCAGTTCTTC
CASSLAEQRGNEQFF
>TRBD1|14|few|TRBV12-3/TRBV12-4|TRBJ2-1
TGTGCCAGCAACGAGGGGGCGGGTTACAATGAGCAGTTCTTC
CASNEGAGYNEQFF
>TRBD1|14|few|TRBV18|TRBJ2-7
TGTGCCAGCTCACCACAAGGACAGGGCTCCGAGCAGTACTTC
CASSPQGQGSEQYF
>.|15|.|TRBV4-3|TRBJ2-5
TGCGCCAGCAGCCAAGAGTACTTGCCCCAAGAGACCCAGTACTTC
CASSQEYLPQETQYF
>.|14|few|TRBV9|TRBJ2-3
TGTGCCAGCAGCGTATCGTTGGCGCCAGATACGCAGTATTTT
CASSVSLAPDTQYF
>TRBD1|15|few|TRBV7-9|TRBJ2-7
TGTGCCAGCAGCTACCCGGGACAGGAAAGCTACGAGCAGTACTTC
CASSYPGQESYEQYF
>TRBD1|16|.|TRBV27|TRBJ1-5
TGTGCCAGCAGCTCGACAGGGGTAGTGAGCAATCAGCCCCAGCATTTT
CASSSTGVVSNQPQHF
>TRBD1|14|few|TRBV7-8|TRBJ2-5
TGTGCCAGCACCTGGGACAGAGAAAAAGAGACCCAGTACTTC
CASTWDREKETQYF
>TRBD1|16|.|TRBV9|TRBJ2-1
TGTGCCAGCAGCATCGGCACAGGGGTAGCCTACAATGAGCAGTTCTTC
CASSIGTGVAYNEQFF
>.|18|.|TRBV4-1|TRBJ2-2
TGCGCCAGCAGCCAAGAGTGGGGGCTAGCGGCTAACACCGGGGAGCTGTTTTTT
CASSQEWGLAANTGELFF
>.|13|many|TRBV30|TRBJ2-5
TGTGCCTGGAGTGTAGGACATAGAGAGACCCAGTACTTC
CAWSVGHRETQYF
>.|15|.|TRBV4-2|TRBJ2-3
TGTGCCAGCAGCCAAGATCAGCGGAGCACAGATACGCAGTATTTT
CASSQDQRSTDTQYF
>TRBD2|15|.|TRBV9|TRBJ2-3
TGTGCCAGCAGCGTAACCAGCGGGGGCACAGATACGCAGTATTTT
CASSVTSGGTDTQYF
>TRBD1|14|few|TRBV18|TRBJ1-1
TGTGCCAGCTCACCCCAGGGACAGAGCACTGAAGCTTTCTTT
CASSPQGQSTEAFF
>.|13|.|TRBV5-1|TRBJ2-3
TGCGCCAGCATGGAAGGGATCGGAGATACGCAGTATTTT
CASMEGIGDTQYF
>.|13|.|TRBV7-9|TRBJ1-2
TGTGCCAGCAGCTTAGTCCAGAACGGCGGCTACACCTTC
CASSLVQNGGYTF
>TRBD2|18|few|TRBV12-3/TRBV12-4|TRBJ2-2
TGTGCCAGCAGTTACATCCTAGCGGGAGGGCAATACACCGGGGAGCTGTTTTTT
CASSYILAGGQYTGELFF
>.|15|.|TRBV4-2|TRBJ1-1
TGTGCCAGCAGCCAAGATCCAGACAATTTGCCCGAAGCTTTCTTT
CASSQDPDNLPEAFF
>.|14|few|TRBV5-4|TRBJ2-7
TGTGCCAGCAGCCCTGGGACTTCCCTCTACGAGCAGTACTTC
CASSPGTSLYEQYF
>.|14|few|TRBV3-1|TRBJ2-7
TGTGCCAGCAGCCAAGATAAGAGGTCGGGGGAGCAGTACTTC
CASSQDKRSGEQYF
>.|17|.|TRBV4-1|TRBJ2-5
TGCGCCAGCAGCCAAGTTGGGGTCCTAAAGTACCAAGAGACCCAGTACTTC
CASSQVGVLKYQETQYF
>.|16|few|TRBV4-1|TRBJ1-1
TGCGCCAGCAGCCAAGACCCTACAGGGCCCAACACTGAAGCTTTCTTT
CASSQDPTGPNTEAFF
>TRBD1|13|.|TRBV5-1|TRBJ1-2
TGCGCCAGCAGCACCCCCGGGACAGGGGTACACACCTTC
CASSTPGTGVHTF
>TRBD2|16|.|TRBV18|TRBJ2-1
TGTGCCAGCTCACCAACTAGCGGGGGCCCCTACAATGAGCAGTTCTTC
CASSPTSGGPYNEQFF
>TRBD1|15|few|TRBV5-1|TRBJ1-6
TGCGCCAGCAGCTCGGGGGACAGGGGCAATTCACCCCTCCACTTT
CASSSGDRGNSPLHF